This T cell receptor beta chain derives from a study of blood T cell repertoires in COVID-19. Study in general: The samples span acute and convalescent COVID-19 from the United States, Italy and Spain. T cells, B-cell-depleted T cells, or PBMCs provided the cDNA or gDNA that served as material.

Measured with immunoSEQ multiplex PCR; TCRdb has only the in-frame clones, and not every one. The profile covers some 160,000 clones, with roughly 81% appearing a single time and roughly 2.7% taken by the ten largest. Germline values: CDR1 SEHNR, CDR2 FQNEAQ (reference sequence). The CDR3 is 15 amino acids. Trimming removed 0 bases from V and 6 bases from J, with 12 bases in between. The receptor comes from a woman older than 75 with COVID-19, enrolled during active disease. Sequenced sample: peripheral blood. The genes are TRBV7-9 and TRBJ1-5, with D possibly TRBD1 on 5 matching bases. The DNA for the CDR3 is TGTGCCAGCAGCTTAGCGTCGTCGGGGGTTCAGCCCCAGCATTTT. This gives the protein CASSLASSGVQPQHF.